The 5 T cell receptor beta chains reported below all come from one sample, sequenced in a study of lymphopenia after photon versus proton radiotherapy. The data were produced by immunoSEQ multiplex PCR, yet TCRdb's version contains in-frame clones alone and is incomplete. The table includes tens of thousands of clones, approximately 91% detected once. The sample in question was peripheral blood, obtained from a patient treated with photon-based radiotherapy. The receptors derive from a woman in her seventies with pancreatic cancer.

This chain links TRBV4-1 with TRBJ2-1, with 10 positions matching TRBD2. V dropped 0 bases and J dropped 9; count of bases not matched to a gene: 11. In germline, CDR1 is MGHRA, CDR2 YSYEKL. The CDR3 has 17 residues. This chain's CDR3 is CASSQDRASGSWGEQFF. CDR3 DNA sequence: TGCGCCAGCAGCCAAGATCGGGCTAGCGGGAGTTGGGGTGAGCAGTTCTTC.

This chain connects TRBV5-4 to TRBJ1-4, with 7 bases aligning to TRBD1. CDR3 length equals 15 residues. J lost 4 bases, V lost 4 bases, and 7 bases had no gene match. Per the germline V gene, CDR1 is SGHNT and CDR2 is YYREEE (reference sequence). The CDR3 loop reads CASSPTGTDNEKLFF. CDR3 sequence (DNA): TGTGCCAGCAGCCCCACCGGGACAGATAATGAAAAACTGTTTTTT.

Only one count was recorded for this clone. This CDR3 reads CASSQTGSPFSGANVLTF. In DNA, the CDR3 is TGCGCCAGCAGCCAGACAGGTTCCCCCTTCTCTGGGGCCAACGTCCTGACTTTC. The chain couples TRBV4-3 to TRBJ2-6, with D tentatively TRBD1 (6 bases). This CDR3 region has 18 residues. V lost 3 bases and J lost 0, with 15 bases in between. Per the germline V gene, CDR1 is LGHNA and CDR2 is YSLEER.

The chain links TRBV15 to TRBJ2-2; perhaps TRBD2 as D (6 bases). V lost 5 bases and J 1 base, leaving 11 bases between the germline ends. Germline values: CDR1 LNHNV, CDR2 YYDKDF (reference sequence). This CDR3 spans 15 amino acids. CDR3 protein: CATSGEAGNTGELFF. CDR3 DNA: TGTGCCACCAGCGGGGAGGCAGGGAACACCGGGGAGCTGTTTTTT.

This chain connects TRBV9 to TRBJ1-3; the D gene is possibly TRBD1 (6 bases). The V gene's germline CDR1 is SGDLS and CDR2 YYNGEE. CDR3 length equals 15 residues. V lost 4 bases and J lost 5, with 16 bases in between. The CDR3 nucleotides read TGTGCCAGCAGCTATCAAGGGGGGGCAAGAAACACCATATATTTT. It yields the protein CASSYQGGARNTIYF.